This T cell receptor (beta chain) was recovered during a study of Graves' ophthalmopathy and Graves' hyperthyroidism. The study amplified TCR beta CDR3 regions using RNA transcripts. First-round RT-PCR used HTBI primers; second-round multiplex PCR followed. TCRdb used MiXCR to reprocess the multiplex PCR reads, holding one entry per CDR3 protein. The table shows around 1.1 million distinct CDR3 sequences, with about two fifths occurring only once. The CDR3 is 15 amino acids. Germline V gene lookup returns CDR1 SGHTA and CDR2 FQGNSA. The V gene lost 6 bases and the J gene lost 2 bases, with 14 bases spanning the gap. This clonotype was observed once.

The sequencing input was peripheral blood or thyroid tissue (not recorded which). The clonotype was recovered from an adult man with Graves' hyperthyroidism. This rearrangement joins TRBV7-2 to TRBJ1-3; D gene uncertain. For the CDR3, the DNA is TGTACCAGCAGTCGGCAGAGGTTCACTGGAAACACCATATATTTT. It translates to CTSSRQRFTGNTIYF.